This TCR beta chain was captured by sequencing in a study of T cell repertoires in ileal Crohn's disease. Whole-study context: About 37% were active smokers at surgery; median disease duration was around 8 years.

Findings and limits, study-wide: Sorted CD8 T cells held more high-frequency clones than CD4.

V dropped 4 bases and J dropped 4 bases, with 10 bases sitting between them. The CDR3 contains 13 residues. Germline V lookup: CDR1 MDHEN, CDR2 SYDVKM. Measured with immunoSEQ multiplex PCR; TCRdb has only the in-frame clones, and not every one. The sample lists some 8,000 clones, over 75% seen once, with approximately 11% in the top ten. Time point meaning: inflamed ileum from the surgical specimen. Adults with ileal or ileocolonic Crohn's disease and an indication for resection were eligible. On this clone: Its antigen is undetermined.

The chain employs TRBV28 and TRBJ2-5; D is perhaps TRBD2 (6 bases). The sample taken for sequencing was ileal tissue. This TCR was sampled from an adult with Crohn's disease. CDR3: CASSWRRGETQYF. In nucleotides, the CDR3 is TGTGCCAGCAGTTGGCGGAGGGGAGAGACCCAGTACTTC.